This record covers a single TCR beta chain. Its target is not known. The sample comes from a study of cytomegalovirus exposure and HLA in healthy donors. The study's findings and limits: As a later analysis showed, several of the most significant clusters appeared to be linked to common viral pathogens. According to reports, the classifier identified cytomegalovirus status with high specificity and sensitivity. Follow-up analysis later connected one missense variant in DCLRE1C with trimming of TCR beta V- and J-genes. More clonal expansion characterized HLA-associated TCR beta chains than equally common others in a later analysis.

CDR1 LGHNA and CDR2 YSLEER come from the germline V gene. Trimming removed 2 bases from V and 7 bases from J; junction bases left unmatched: 10. The CDR3 is 16 residues long. PCR involved 60 Vbeta and 13 Jbeta primers. Profiled with immunoSEQ multiplex PCR; TCRdb holds only in-frame clones, not every one. Of some 190,000 clones in the sample, roughly 82% were seen once. The chain uses TRBV4-3 and TRBJ2-1, with 8 nucleotides matching TRBD2. Sequenced sample: PBMCs. This TCR was recovered from a man in his forties in good health and CMV-seronegative. The CDR3 reads CASSQSREGLWNEQFF. For the CDR3, the DNA is TGCGCCAGCAGCCAATCTCGGGAGGGCCTCTGGAATGAGCAGTTCTTC.